Listed here are 12 T cell receptor beta chains from one sample, sequenced in a study of post-analysis software for immune sequencing data. These receptors' antigens are unknown. Study-wide results and limits: TRBV segments more frequent in patients than in controls numbered several and included TRBV5-6, TRBV5-1 and TRBV20-1.

Each TCR beta cDNA library carried unique molecular identifiers. TCRdb called the PCR reads again in MiXCR, with one record for every CDR3 protein. The sample lists 750,000 to 950,000 distinct CDR3 sequences, more than 45% seen once, with approximately 5% in the top ten. Material for sequencing was blood. The receptors originated from a girl aged 5 to 17 with multiple sclerosis.

The V call is TRBV25-1, the J call TRBJ2-1, with 12 nucleotides matching TRBD2. CDR1 is MGHDK, CDR2 SYGVNS, per germline. The CDR3 has 16 amino acids. V lost 7 bases, J lost 4 bases, and 8 bases stayed unmatched. The DNA of the CDR3 is TGTGCCAGCATAAGGACTAGCGGGAAAGGGTACAATGAGCAGTTCTTC. Residues: CASIRTSGKGYNEQFF.

With respect to this clonotype: Relative to the germline gene, one junction end is altered; a read error may explain this. The V gene is TRBV14, the J gene TRBJ2-1; TRBD2 might be the D (6 bases). CDR1 SGHDN and CDR2 FVKESK come from the germline V gene. This CDR3 contains 13 residues. For the CDR3, the DNA is TGTGTCAGCAGCGCCCACGGGACTCCAGAGCAGTTCTTC. Its translation: CVSSAHGTPEQFF. Complete variable domain (other parts from reference TRBV14 and TRBJ2-1): EAGVTQFPSHSVIEKGQTVTLRCDPISGHDNLYWYRRVMGKEIKFLLHFVKESKQDESGMPNNRFLAERTGGTYSTLKVQPAELEDSGVYFCVSSAHGTPEQFFGPGTRLTVL.

The chain couples TRBV20-1 to TRBJ2-1, with D unresolved. CDR1 is DFQATT and CDR2 is SNEGSKA in the germline V gene (reference sequence). Trimming removed 5 bases from V and 4 bases from J, with 18 bases in between. The CDR3 totals 15 residues. As DNA, the CDR3 is TGCAGTGCTCCGCTGGCCTCGCAGACTTACAATGAGCAGTTCTTC. This translates into CSAPLASQTYNEQFF.

This clonotype has only a few counts. The J gene is TRBJ2-1, the V gene TRBV12-3 or TRBV12-4, with 9 nucleotides matching TRBD2. There are 15 residues in the CDR3. The V gene end was trimmed by 6 bases and the J gene end by 9 bases; junction bases not matched to a gene: 12. Here the CDR3 DNA reads TGTGCCAGCAGGCAACAAGCGGGAGGAGGCGGTGAGCAGTTCTTC. The encoded protein is CASRQQAGGGGEQFF.

Comments on this clonotype: Sequence at one end of the junction differs from germline and may be a read error. This rearrangement joins TRBV20-1 to TRBJ2-7; D is possibly TRBD2 (6 bases). Germline V gene sequence: CDR1 DFQATT, CDR2 SNEGSKA (reference sequence). The CDR3 has 15 amino acids. As DNA, the CDR3 is TGCAGTGCTAGGACCGGGAGCCCAGTATCCTCCGAGCAGTACTTC. Amino acids: CSARTGSPVSSEQYF.

This chain joins TRBV12-3 or TRBV12-4 and TRBJ1-2; tentatively, D is TRBD1 (5 bases). The CDR3 extends over 14 amino acids. The ends were cut back, 2 bases at V and 5 bases at J, with 12 bases in the middle. For the CDR3, the DNA is TGTGCCAGCAGTTTATCCCGGGGACCTTATGGCTACACCTTC. Protein product: CASSLSRGPYGYTF.

This clonotype was counted between two and nine times. The chain recombines TRBV9 with TRBJ2-5; D call uncertain. The CDR3 is made up of 13 amino acids. Per the germline V gene, CDR1 is SGDLS and CDR2 is YYNGEE. The V and J ends lost 0 bases and 2 bases respectively, with 5 bases between them. The CDR3 DNA reads as TGTGCCAGCAGCGTAGCACTTCAAGAGACCCAGTACTTC. This codes for CASSVALQETQYF.

The chain links TRBV11-2 to TRBJ2-3; TRBD2 agrees at 10 bases. CDR3 length equals 15 residues. J lost 7 bases, V lost 4 bases, and 8 bases had no gene match. Germline CDR1 reads SGHAT; CDR2 reads FQNNGV. In DNA, the CDR3 is TGTGCCAGCAGCTCCAGCGGGAGGGGGCCGCATACGCAGTATTTT. Translated: CASSSSGRGPHTQYF.

The chain combines TRBV20-1 with TRBJ2-3; D is undetermined. Trimming stripped 3 bases from V and 3 bases from J, with 13 bases between. The CDR3 totals 14 residues. Per the germline V gene, CDR1 is DFQATT and CDR2 is SNEGSKA (reference sequence). CDR3 nucleotides: TGCAGTGCTAGTGACCGTCCGGAAACAGATACGCAGTATTTT. Translating gives CSASDRPETDTQYF.

This clonotype is a singleton in its sample. The chain carries TRBV24-1 and TRBJ2-7; no definite D call. The DNA end lines up better with TRBJ2-5; the J call may be wrong. CDR3 size: 13 residues. Germline-derived CDR1 and CDR2 are KGHDR and SFDVKD. The CDR3 DNA reads TGTGCCACCAGTGACAGGATTGAAGAGACCCAGTACTTC. It translates to CATSDRIEETQYF.

In this sample, this clonotype turned up a few times. This chain links TRBV20-1 with TRBJ1-2; no clear D. V dropped 5 bases and J dropped 4 bases, with 20 bases sitting between them. The germline CDR1 and CDR2 sequences are DFQATT and SNEGSKA (reference sequence). CDR3 length: 15 residues. CDR3 nucleotides: TGCAGTGCTGACCACGGGCCCTTAGGGTCCTATGGCTACACCTTC. This translates into CSADHGPLGSYGYTF.

J is TRBJ1-2 and V is TRBV7-9; D unclear. Germline loops: CDR1 SEHNR, CDR2 FQNEAQ (reference sequence). V was trimmed by 7 bases and J by 6 bases, leaving 15 bases between them. The CDR3 has 13 amino acids. As DNA, the CDR3 is TGTGCCAGCACCCTTAGTGGTGAAAATGGCTACACCTTC. Its protein is CASTLSGENGYTF. Full variable domain (rest looked up from reference TRBV7-9 and TRBJ1-2): DTGVSQNPRHKITKRGQNVTFRCDPISEHNRLYWYRQTLGQGPEFLTYFQNEAQLEKSRLLSDRFSAERPKGSFSTLEIQRTEQGDSAMYLCASTLSGENGYTFGSGTRLTVV.